This T cell receptor beta chain was identified during a study of blood T cells in healthy people across ages. Peripheral blood from each donor was collected in a volume of 9.5 to 10 milliliters. The V end lost 0 bases, the J end lost 2 bases, and 14 bases lay between the germline ends. The CDR3 sequence is 17 residues long. CDR1 is LGHNA, CDR2 YSLEER, per germline. The use of a sample-barcoded 5' primer and a J-beta primer mix characterized a second PCR of roughly 6 to 12 cycles. TCRdb reprocessed the 5' RACE reads via MiXCR and lists one record per CDR3 protein. The data contain approximately 780,000 distinct CDR3 sequences, around 24% of them singletons. This same sample was also taken into another study, of T cells of mothers and their children.

The chain has TRBV4-3 and TRBJ2-1, with D hard to call. Source material: blood. The TCR originated in a boy aged 10-17 years in good health. CDR3 residues: CASSQEGIGGAYNEQFF. The CDR3 DNA reads TGCGCCAGCAGCCAAGAAGGAATCGGTGGAGCCTACAATGAGCAGTTCTTC.